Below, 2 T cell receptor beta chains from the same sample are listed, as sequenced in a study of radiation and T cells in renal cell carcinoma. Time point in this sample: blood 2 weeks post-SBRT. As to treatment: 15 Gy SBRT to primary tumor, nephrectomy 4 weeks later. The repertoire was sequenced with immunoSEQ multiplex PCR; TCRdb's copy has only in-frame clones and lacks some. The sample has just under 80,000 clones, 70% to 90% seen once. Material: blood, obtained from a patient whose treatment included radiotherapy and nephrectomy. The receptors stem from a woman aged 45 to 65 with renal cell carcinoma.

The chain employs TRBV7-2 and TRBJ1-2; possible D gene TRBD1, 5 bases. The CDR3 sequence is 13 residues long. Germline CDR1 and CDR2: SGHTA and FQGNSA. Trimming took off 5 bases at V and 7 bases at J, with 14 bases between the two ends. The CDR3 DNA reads TGTGCCAGCAGCACCCCAGGGCTGGGTGGCTACACCTTC. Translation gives CASSTPGLGGYTF.

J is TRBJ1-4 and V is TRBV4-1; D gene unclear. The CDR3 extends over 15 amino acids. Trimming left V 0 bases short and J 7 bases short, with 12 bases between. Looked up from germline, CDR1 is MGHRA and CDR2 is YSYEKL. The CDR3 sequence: CASSQDRLRVEKLFF. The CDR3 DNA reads TGCGCCAGCAGCCAAGATCGATTGCGGGTTGAAAAACTGTTTTTT.